These 15 T cell receptor beta chains share one sample of origin, sequenced in a study of T cell clonality in common variable immunodeficiency. The table came from immunoSEQ multiplex PCR; TCRdb's copy has only in-frame clones and leaves some out. Captured here are some 52,000 clones, none seen once; the top ten comprise approximately 3.6%. Sequenced input: peripheral blood mononuclear cells. The receptors come from a person between 18 and 70 years old in good health.

This clone was recorded many times. The CDR3 loop reads CASSEGVGQNIQYF. The CDR3 DNA, read in part, is TGTGCCAGCAGTGAAGGCGTTGGGCAAAACATT. The chain uses TRBV2 and TRBJ2-4; D not resolved. The CDR3 end is not reached by the read, which stops 3 residues before it; the germline J gene fills it in. This CDR3 spans 14 amino acids. Germline lookup yields CDR1 SNHLY and CDR2 FYNNEI. V was trimmed by 1 base and J by 5 bases, leaving 9 bases between them.

This clone has at least ten counts. The CDR3 end falls 3 residues outside the read, so it is completed with the germline J gene. The chain links TRBV20-1 to TRBJ2-1; TRBD1 might be the D (5 bases). The germline V gene encodes CDR1 DFQATT and CDR2 SNEGSKA (reference sequence). V gave up 6 bases and J gave up 6 bases, with 15 bases separating them. The CDR3 is 13 amino acids. The CDR3 here is CSATVPGGNEQFF. CDR3 DNA (partial): TGCAGTGCGACAGTTCCAGGTGGCAATGAG.

On this clone itself: The read falls 3 residues short of the CDR3 end, and the missing part is taken from the germline J gene. V usage is TRBV5-1 and J usage is TRBJ2-5; 8 bases match TRBD1. Losses at the gene ends were 2 bases for V and 2 bases for J; bases not matched to a gene: 5. Germline V CDR1 and CDR2: SGHRS, YFSETQ. This CDR3 comprises 15 residues. CDR3 DNA (partial): TGCGCCAGCAGCTTCCAGGGGGCCCCACAAGAGACC. The encoded protein is CASSFQGAPQET. The full CDR3 sequence reads CASSFQGAPQETQYF. Together with reference TRBV5-1 and TRBJ2-5, the CDR3 gives the full variable domain: KAGVTQTPRYLIKTRGQQVTLSCSPISGHRSVSWYQQTPGQGLQFLFEYFSETQRNKGNFPGRFSGRQFSNSRSEMNVSTLELGDSALYLCASSFQGAPQETQYFGPGTRLLVL.

By share of the sample, this clone is medium-sized. The read is 3 residues too short to cover the CDR3 end, so that end is filled in from the germline J gene. The J gene is TRBJ1-5, the V gene TRBV6-1; D perhaps matches TRBD1 (5 bases). Germline V CDR1 and CDR2: MNHNS, SASEGT. The CDR3 covers 14 residues. Deletions cut 4 bases from V and 3 bases from J, with 10 bases between. The part of the CDR3 DNA that was read is TGTGCCAGCAGTGTTGAGGGGAACAATCAGCCC. Protein sequence: CASSVEGNNQP. The entire CDR3 protein reads CASSVEGNNQPQHF.

To note about this clone: At one end the junction does not follow the germline gene, possibly because of a read error. The CDR3 extends 3 residues past the end of the read, so its final part is completed from the germline J gene. This chain joins TRBV7-7 and TRBJ2-7; TRBD2 might be the D (6 bases). CDR3 length: 13 residues. Germline V CDR1 and CDR2: SSHAT, FNYEAQ (reference sequence). The CDR3 here is CASSLAAGYEQYF. CDR3 bases read: TGTGCTAGCAGCTTAGCTGCGGGGTACGAG.

This clone came up many times. The read falls 3 residues short of the CDR3 end, and the missing part is taken from the germline J gene. The chain carries TRBV2 and TRBJ2-3; 9 bases agree with TRBD2. This CDR3 spans 16 amino acids. Germline trimming cut 5 bases from V and 1 base from J; bases unmatched to any gene: 7. The germline V gene encodes CDR1 SNHLY and CDR2 FYNNEI. The CDR3 protein is CASSKYSGSGTDTQYF. Partial CDR3 DNA: TGTGCCAGCAGTAAATATAGCGGGAGCGGCACAGATACG.

This clone has ten or more counts. The sequence runs out 3 residues before the end of the CDR3; the remainder is reconstructed from the germline J gene. V is TRBV5-1 and J is TRBJ2-3; TRBD2 aligns across 10 bases. There are 14 residues in the CDR3. The ends lost 1 base at V and 8 bases at J; junction bases unmatched: 4. The germline gives CDR1 SGHRS, CDR2 YFSETQ. CDR3 bases read: TGCGCCAGCAGCTTGACTAGCGGGACGGGTACG. The encoded protein is CASSLTSGTGT. The CDR3, in full, reads CASSLTSGTGTQYF.

This clone was recorded at least ten times. The sequenced fragment ends 3 residues before the CDR3 boundary, so the rest is inferred from the germline J gene. This sequence joins TRBV9 and TRBJ2-1; 8 bases fit TRBD2. This CDR3 is built from 14 residues. Germline assignment: CDR1 SGDLS and CDR2 YYNGEE. V trimming: 4 bases; J trimming: 7 bases; junction bases outside the gene matches: 7. The CDR3: CASSMERETNEQFF. The CDR3 bases that were read are TGTGCCAGCAGCATGGAGCGGGAGACGAATGAG.

As regards this clone: From the germline J gene comes the end of the CDR3, since the read stops 3 residues before it. The chain carries TRBV30 and TRBJ2-1, with 9 bases aligning to TRBD1. This CDR3 is built from 12 residues. CDR1 and CDR2 from the germline V gene are GTSNPN and SVGIG (reference sequence). Trimming cost V 3 bases and J 8 bases; bases outside gene matches: 2. CDR3 DNA (partial): TGTGCCTGGAGGGACAGGGGCGATGAG. Amino acids: CAWRDRGDE. In full, the CDR3 reads CAWRDRGDEQFF.

This clone appeared many times. The read ends 3 residues early relative to the CDR3; the germline J gene fills the gap. The chain has TRBV5-1 and TRBJ2-7; D possibly corresponds to TRBD2 (6 bases). V was clipped by 1 base and J by 2 bases, with 10 bases between them. The CDR3 covers 14 residues. CDR1 and CDR2 from the germline V gene are SGHRS and YFSETQ. Incomplete CDR3 DNA: TGCGCCAGCAGCTTGAGTGCGGGGACCTACGAG. Translated: CASSLSAGTYE. In full, the CDR3 reads CASSLSAGTYEQYF.

Points on this clone: The read stops 3 residues short of the end of the CDR3; the missing end is completed from the germline J gene. The rearrangement uses TRBV2 and TRBJ2-3; 9 bases match TRBD2. Per the germline V gene, CDR1 is SNHLY and CDR2 is FYNNEI. The CDR3 length is 16 residues. The CDR3 here is CASASGELTFQETQYF. The CDR3 DNA, read in part, is TGTGCCAGCGCTAGCGGGGAACTAACTTTCCAAGAGACG.

This clone was recorded many times. The read ends 3 residues shy of where the CDR3 ends; the end is completed using the germline J gene. V usage is TRBV30 and J usage is TRBJ2-4, with a weak D call TRBD1 (6 bases). The CDR3 spans 15 residues. Germline lookup yields CDR1 GTSNPN and CDR2 SVGIG (reference sequence). Between the trimmed V and J ends, which lost 0 bases and 4 bases, there was a span of 13 bases. CDR3 DNA (partial): TGTGCCTGGAGTGTACGCACCGGGACAAAAAACATT. This codes for CAWSVRTGTKNI. The whole CDR3 is CAWSVRTGTKNIQYF. The full variable domain, completed using reference TRBV30 and TRBJ2-4, is SQTIHQWPATLVQPVGSPLSLECTVEGTSNPNLYWYRQAAGRGLQLLFYSVGIGQISSEVPQNLSASRPQDRQFILSSKKLLLSDSGFYLCAWSVRTGTKNIQYFGAGTRLSVL.

This clone has ten or more counts. The DNA ends 3 residues before the CDR3 does, and the rest of the CDR3 is filled in from the germline J gene. At the DNA level, this CDR3 is encoded by other sequences in the same sample as well. V and J are TRBV19 and TRBJ1-3; the match to TRBD1 covers 7 bases. Germline V lookup: CDR1 LNHDA, CDR2 SQIVND (reference sequence). V shed 4 bases, J shed 0 bases, and the junction held 3 bases outside the gene matches. The CDR3 consists of 15 residues. CDR3 sequence reads: CASSTRTGSGNTIYF. CDR3 bases read: TGTGCCAGTAGTACAAGGACAGGCTCTGGAAACACC.

This clone was seen many times. The CDR3 goes on 3 residues after the read ends, and that part is filled in from the germline J gene. The rearrangement joins TRBV5-1 to TRBJ1-4, with TRBD1 identical over 8 bases. With V trimmed by 2 bases and J by 2 bases, 5 bases remained unmatched. The CDR3 extends over 16 amino acids. The germline CDR1 and CDR2 sequences are SGHRS and YFSETQ. The CDR3 bases that were read are TGCGCCAGCAGCTTCGGACAGGGACGGACTAATGAAAAA. Its protein product is CASSFGQGRTNEK. The full CDR3 sequence reads CASSFGQGRTNEKLFF.

Only a few counts were recorded for this clone. The sequenced fragment ends 3 residues before the CDR3 boundary, so the rest is inferred from the germline J gene. This rearrangement joins TRBV18 to TRBJ1-2; a weak D match, TRBD1 (6 bases). The germline V gene has CDR1 KGHSH and CDR2 LQKENI. The CDR3 spans 17 residues. CDR3 DNA (partial): TGTGCCAGCTCACCAACTAGCGGGATGGGGGGCACAGATACC. Its protein is CASSPTSGMGGTDT. In full, the CDR3 is CASSPTSGMGGTDTYTF. Based on the CDR3 plus reference TRBV18 and TRBJ1-2, the full variable domain is NAGVMQNPRHLVRRRGQEARLRCSPMKGHSHVYWYRQLPEEGLKFMVYLQKENIIDESGMPKERFSAEFPKEGPSILRIQQVVRGDSAAYFCASSPTSGMGGTDTYTFGSGTRLTVV.